The sequence of this T cell receptor beta chain was determined in a study of shared clonotypes between healthy human individuals. Sequenced by immunoSEQ multiplex PCR; TCRdb stores in-frame clones only, minus some. In the table there are 850,000 to 1,100,000 clones, roughly 80% of which are singletons. CDR3 length equals 12 residues. Germline assignment: CDR1 SGHTA and CDR2 FQGNSA. Trimming stripped 5 bases from V and 5 bases from J, with 9 bases between. The table lists this clone with a few counts. Sequencing was done on a sample of memory CD4+ T cells from PBMCs. Documented subset: CD45RA-negative fraction. The chain combines TRBV7-2 with TRBJ2-5; no clear D. The TCR was taken from a man between 18 and 29 years old in good health. Some clones in this sample may be carry-over from other donors' samples. CDR3 loop: CASSASGETQYF. The CDR3 bases are TGTGCCAGCAGCGCGTCCGGGGAGACCCAGTACTTC.